The source of this T cell receptor beta chain is a study of CD8 T cells in Susac syndrome. Of note for this clonotype: Its cognate antigen is unknown.

General study results and limits: Regarding the TCR sequencing and HLA analysis, the study admitted that a relatively small number of individuals were involved.

This CDR3 has 13 residues. V gave up 3 bases and J gave up 7 bases, with 12 bases separating them. CDR1 is LGHDT and CDR2 is YNNKEL in the germline V gene (reference sequence). Reverse transcription of roughly 0.5 to 1 ug RNA was carried out with random hexamers. Using its own MiXCR run on the immunoSEQ multiplex PCR reads, TCRdb lists one record per CDR3 protein. The profile shows fewer than 200,000 distinct CDR3 sequences, about 95% of them singletons. Material for sequencing was CD4+ T cells from PBMCs. V is TRBV3-1 and J is TRBJ1-2; D is ambiguous. The receptor was isolated from a human donor in good health. The CDR3 DNA follows: TGTGCCAGCAGCCATACCGGGTCTAGTGGCTACACCTTC. This translates into CASSHTGSSGYTF.